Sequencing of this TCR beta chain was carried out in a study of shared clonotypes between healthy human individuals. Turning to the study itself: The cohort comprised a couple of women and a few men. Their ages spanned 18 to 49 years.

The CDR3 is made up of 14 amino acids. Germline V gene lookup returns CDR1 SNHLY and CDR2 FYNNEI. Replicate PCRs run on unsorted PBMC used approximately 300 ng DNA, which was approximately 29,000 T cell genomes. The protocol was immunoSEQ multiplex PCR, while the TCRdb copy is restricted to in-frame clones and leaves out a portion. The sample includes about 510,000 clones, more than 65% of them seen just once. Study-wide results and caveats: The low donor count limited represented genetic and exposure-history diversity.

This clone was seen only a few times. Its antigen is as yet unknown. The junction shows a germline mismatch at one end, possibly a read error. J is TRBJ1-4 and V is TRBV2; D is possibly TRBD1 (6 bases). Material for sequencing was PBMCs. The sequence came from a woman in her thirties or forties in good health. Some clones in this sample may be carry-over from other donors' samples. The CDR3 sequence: CASSDGLGGPKGVF. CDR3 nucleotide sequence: TGTGCCAGCAGTGACGGCCTAGGGGGACCGAAGGGAGTTTTT.